This T cell receptor beta chain was found in a study of blood T cell repertoires in COVID-19. Study-wide background: The United States, Italy and Spain provided the acute and convalescent COVID-19 samples.

As originally analysed: It was from reference gene primer amplification that nucleated cell counts were estimated. Here immunoSEQ multiplex PCR was the method, and the copy in TCRdb shows in-frame clones only, minus some. V, J and clone size reflect that table, while D and trimming were determined from the DNA. This sample has over 200,000 clones, with 84% found just once. Recovered status in Cohort 3 required two negative PCRs, clearance, or symptom resolution. The source material was PBMCs or T cells enriched from blood (not recorded which). This clonotype originated in a man between 60 and 75 years old who had recovered from COVID-19.

The CDR3 is CAISYRDTGELFF. The CDR3 DNA reads TGTGCCATCAGCTACAGGGACACCGGGGAGCTGTTTTTT. The rearrangement joins TRBV10-3 to TRBJ2-2; D is possibly TRBD1 (6 bases). Germline V gives CDR1 ENHRY, CDR2 SYGVKD. With 6 bases removed from V and 3 bases from J, the gap between germline ends came to 8 bases. The CDR3 contains 13 residues.